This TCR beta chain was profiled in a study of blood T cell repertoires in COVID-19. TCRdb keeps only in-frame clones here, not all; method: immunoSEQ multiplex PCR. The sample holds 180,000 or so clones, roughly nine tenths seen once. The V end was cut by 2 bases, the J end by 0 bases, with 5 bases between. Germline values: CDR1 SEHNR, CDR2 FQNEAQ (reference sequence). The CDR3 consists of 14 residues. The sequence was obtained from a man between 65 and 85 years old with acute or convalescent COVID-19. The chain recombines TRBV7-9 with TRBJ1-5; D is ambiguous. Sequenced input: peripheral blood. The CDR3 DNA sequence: TGTGCCAGCAGCTTAAGGAGTAGCAATCAGCCCCAGCATTTT. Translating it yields CASSLRSSNQPQHF. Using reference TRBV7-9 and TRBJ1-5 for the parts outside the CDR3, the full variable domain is DTGVSQNPRHKITKRGQNVTFRCDPISEHNRLYWYRQTLGQGPEFLTYFQNEAQLEKSRLLSDRFSAERPKGSFSTLEIQRTEQGDSAMYLCASSLRSSNQPQHFGDGTRLSIL.